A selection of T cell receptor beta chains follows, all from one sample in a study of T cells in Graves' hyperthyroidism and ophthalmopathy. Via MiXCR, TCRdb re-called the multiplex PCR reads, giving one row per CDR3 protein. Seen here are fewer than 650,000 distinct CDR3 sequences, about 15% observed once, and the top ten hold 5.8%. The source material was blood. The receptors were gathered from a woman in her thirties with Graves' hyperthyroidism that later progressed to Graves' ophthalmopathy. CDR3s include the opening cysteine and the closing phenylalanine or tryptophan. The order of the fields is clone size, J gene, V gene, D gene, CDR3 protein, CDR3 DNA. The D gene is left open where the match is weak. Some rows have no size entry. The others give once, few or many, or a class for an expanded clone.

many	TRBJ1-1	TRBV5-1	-	CASKAGPSNTEAFF	TGCGCCAGCAAAGCTGGGCCGAGTAACACTGAAGCTTTCTTT
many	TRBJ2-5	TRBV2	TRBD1	CASSEEGAARETQYF	TGTGCCAGCAGTGAAGAGGGGGCCGCCAGGGAGACCCAGTACTTC
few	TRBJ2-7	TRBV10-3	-	CAISEYSRTYEQYF	TGTGCCATCAGTGAGTACAGCAGAACCTACGAGCAGTACTTC
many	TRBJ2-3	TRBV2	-	CASSVTGQDTDTQYF	TGTGCCAGCAGTGTTACCGGGCAGGACACAGATACGCAGTATTTT
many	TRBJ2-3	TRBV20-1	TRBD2	CSAYRTSGRLTMSTDTQYF	TGCAGTGCATATCGGACTAGCGGGAGATTAACCATGTCAACGGATACGCAGTATTTT
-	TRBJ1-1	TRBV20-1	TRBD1	CSAMQGASMNTEAFF	TGCAGTGCTATGCAGGGGGCGAGTATGAACACTGAAGCTTTCTTT
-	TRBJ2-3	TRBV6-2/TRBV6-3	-	CASIRTIGAGTDTQYF	TGTGCCAGCATCAGGACTATAGGGGCTGGCACAGATACGCAGTATTTT
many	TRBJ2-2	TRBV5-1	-	CASSSGGTGTWELFF	TGCGCCAGCAGCTCGGGGGGGACAGGGACCTGGGAGCTGTTTTTT
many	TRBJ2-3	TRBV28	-	CASRVQSTDTQYF	TGTGCCAGCAGAGTTCAGAGCACAGATACGCAGTATTTT
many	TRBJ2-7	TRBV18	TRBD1	CASSPSRDRGVKGSYEQYF	TGTGCCAGCTCACCGAGCCGGGACAGGGGAGTTAAGGGCTCCTACGAGCAGTACTTC
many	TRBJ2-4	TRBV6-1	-	CASSDTLNKKNIQYF	TGTGCCAGCAGCGACACATTAAATAAGAAAAACATTCAGTACTTC
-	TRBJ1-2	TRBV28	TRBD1	CASSRTGSNGYTF	TGTGCCAGCAGCAGGACAGGGTCGAATGGCTACACCTTC
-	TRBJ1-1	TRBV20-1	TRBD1	CSARDQDRVLVAFF	TGCAGTGCTAGAGATCAGGACAGGGTTTTAGTAGCTTTCTTT
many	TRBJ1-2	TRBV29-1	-	CSVPEARVINGYTF	TGCAGCGTTCCTGAAGCAAGGGTAATCAATGGCTACACCTTC
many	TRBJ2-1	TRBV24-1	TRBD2	CATSDYLAGVENEQFF	TGTGCCACCAGTGATTACCTAGCGGGAGTAGAGAATGAGCAGTTCTTC
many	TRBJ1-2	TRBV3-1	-	CASSHENYGYTF	TGTGCCAGCAGCCACGAGAACTATGGCTACACCTTC
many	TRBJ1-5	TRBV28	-	CASSLRHEQPQHF	TGTGCCAGCAGTTTAAGACACGAGCAGCCCCAGCATTTT
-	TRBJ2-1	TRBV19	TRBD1	CATAVAGGNEQFF	TGTGCCACCGCTGTGGCAGGGGGCAATGAGCAGTTCTTC
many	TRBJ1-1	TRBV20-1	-	CSAELGTEAFF	TGCAGTGCTGAGTTGGGCACTGAAGCTTTCTTT
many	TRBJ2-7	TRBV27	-	CASSLNREDYEQYF	TGTGCCAGCAGTTTAAACAGGGAAGACTACGAGCAGTACTTC
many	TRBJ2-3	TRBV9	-	CASSARLAAGRDTDTQYF	TGTGCCAGCAGCGCCCGTTTAGCGGCGGGTCGGGACACAGATACGCAGTATTTT
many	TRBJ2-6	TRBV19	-	CASRQEGSSGANVLTF	TGTGCCAGTAGACAGGAGGGTTCCTCTGGGGCCAACGTCCTGACTTTC
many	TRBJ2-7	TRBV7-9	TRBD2	CASSHGTSGTEQYF	TGTGCCAGCAGCCACGGGACTAGCGGGACCGAGCAGTACTTC
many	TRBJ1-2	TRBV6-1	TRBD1	CASSSPVSDRGYGYTF	TGTGCCAGCAGTTCCCCCGTTTCGGACAGGGGGTATGGCTACACCTTC
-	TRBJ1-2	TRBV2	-	CARGGDTFPYGYTF	TGTGCCAGGGGTGGGGACACATTTCCCTATGGCTACACCTTC
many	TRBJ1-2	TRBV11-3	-	CASSKRQDGYTF	TGTGCCAGCAGCAAACGACAGGATGGCTACACCTTC
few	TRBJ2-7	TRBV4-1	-	CASSQGYSGSSYEQYF	TGCGCCAGCAGCCAAGGATACTCGGGGAGCTCCTACGAGCAGTACTTC
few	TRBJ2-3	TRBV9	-	CASSVAYSFTDTQYF	TGTGCCAGCAGCGTAGCATACAGCTTCACAGATACGCAGTATTTT
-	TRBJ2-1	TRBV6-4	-	CASSYSSRNEQFF	TGTGCCAGCAGTTACTCGTCGCGGAATGAGCAGTTCTTC
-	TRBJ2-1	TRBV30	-	CAWSPLRRLSYNEQFF	TGTGCCTGGAGTCCACTGCGGAGGCTCTCCTACAATGAGCAGTTCTTC
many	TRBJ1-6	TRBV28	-	CASSLPGTALGNSPLHF	TGTGCCAGCAGTTTACCCGGGACGGCCTTGGGTAATTCACCCCTCCACTTT
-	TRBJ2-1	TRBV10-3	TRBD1	CAISQGDSSYNEQFF	TGTGCCATCAGTCAGGGGGATAGCTCCTACAATGAGCAGTTCTTC
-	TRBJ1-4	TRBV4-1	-	CASRPNPGRTLNEKLFF	TGCGCCAGCAGACCCAATCCAGGCAGGACTTTGAATGAAAAACTGTTTTTT
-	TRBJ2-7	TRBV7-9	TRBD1	CASSLFVRGLWVEQYF	TGTGCCAGCAGTCTTTTCGTCAGGGGGCTTTGGGTCGAGCAGTACTTC
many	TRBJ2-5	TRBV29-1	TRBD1	CSATSGTGVGETQYF	TGCAGCGCGACCTCCGGGACAGGGGTTGGCGAGACCCAGTACTTC
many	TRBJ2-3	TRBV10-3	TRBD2	CAIRAGISTDTQYF	TGTGCCATCAGAGCGGGGATAAGCACAGATACGCAGTATTTT